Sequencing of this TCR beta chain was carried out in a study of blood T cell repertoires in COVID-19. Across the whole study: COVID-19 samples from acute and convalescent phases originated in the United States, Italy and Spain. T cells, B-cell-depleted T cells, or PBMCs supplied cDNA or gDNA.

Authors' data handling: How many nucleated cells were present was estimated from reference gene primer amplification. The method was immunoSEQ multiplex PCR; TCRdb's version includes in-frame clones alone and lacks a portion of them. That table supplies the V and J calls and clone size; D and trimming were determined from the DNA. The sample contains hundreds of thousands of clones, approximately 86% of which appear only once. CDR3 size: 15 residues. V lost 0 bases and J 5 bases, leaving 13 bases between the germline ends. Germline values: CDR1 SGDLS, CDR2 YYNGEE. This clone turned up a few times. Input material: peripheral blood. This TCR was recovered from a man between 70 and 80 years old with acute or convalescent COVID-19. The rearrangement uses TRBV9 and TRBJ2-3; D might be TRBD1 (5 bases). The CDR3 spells CASSVGAGQVDTQYF. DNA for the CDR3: TGTGCCAGCAGCGTAGGGGCAGGGCAGGTAGATACGCAGTATTTT.